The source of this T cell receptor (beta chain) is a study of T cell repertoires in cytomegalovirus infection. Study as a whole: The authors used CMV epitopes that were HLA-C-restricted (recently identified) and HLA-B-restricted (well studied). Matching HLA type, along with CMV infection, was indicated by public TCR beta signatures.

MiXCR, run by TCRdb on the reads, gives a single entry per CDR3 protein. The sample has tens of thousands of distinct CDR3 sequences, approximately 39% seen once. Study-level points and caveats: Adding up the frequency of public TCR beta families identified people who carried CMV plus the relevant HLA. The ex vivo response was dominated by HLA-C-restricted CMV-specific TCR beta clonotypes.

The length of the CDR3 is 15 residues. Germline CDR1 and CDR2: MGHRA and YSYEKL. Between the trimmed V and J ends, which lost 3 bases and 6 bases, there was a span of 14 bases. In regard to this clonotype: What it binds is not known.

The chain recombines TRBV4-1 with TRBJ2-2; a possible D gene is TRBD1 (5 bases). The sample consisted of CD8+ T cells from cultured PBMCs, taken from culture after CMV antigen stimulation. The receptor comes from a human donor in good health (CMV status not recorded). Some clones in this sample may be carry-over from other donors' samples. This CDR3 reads CASSQSSGLAGELFF. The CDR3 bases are TGCGCCAGCAGCCAGAGTTCAGGGCTGGCCGGGGAGCTGTTTTTT.